These T cell receptor beta chains were read from a single sample in a study of blood T cell repertoires in COVID-19. Sequenced by immunoSEQ multiplex PCR; TCRdb stores in-frame clones only, minus some. Of around 30,000 clones in the sample, around nine tenths were seen once. Sequenced: peripheral blood. These receptors were taken from a man aged 60 to 75 with active COVID-19. Each CDR3 is given with its conserved first and last residue. D genes are given only for firm matches. The size field is filled for only some rows; it gives once, few, many or a size class.

D gene: NA
CDR3 length: 18
J gene: TRBJ2-1
V gene: TRBV7-2
clone size: NA
CDR3 protein: CASSLAVGGYFSYNEQFF
CDR3 DNA: TGTGCCAGCAGCTTAGCGGTCGGCGGGTATTTCTCCTACAATGAGCAGTTCTTC

D gene: NA
CDR3 length: 12
J gene: TRBJ2-1
V gene: TRBV4-2
clone size: NA
CDR3 protein: CASSPGYNEQFF
CDR3 DNA: TGTGCCAGCAGCCCCGGCTACAATGAGCAGTTCTTC

D gene: NA
CDR3 length: 13
J gene: TRBJ1-6
V gene: TRBV2
clone size: NA
CDR3 protein: CASSRGEYSPLHF
CDR3 DNA: TGTGCCAGCAGCCGGGGGGAATATTCACCCCTCCACTTT

D gene: TRBD2
CDR3 length: 17
J gene: TRBJ2-1
V gene: TRBV19
clone size: NA
CDR3 protein: CASSQKLAGYSYNEQFF
CDR3 DNA: TGTGCCAGTAGTCAAAAACTAGCGGGGTACTCCTACAATGAGCAGTTCTTC

D gene: NA
CDR3 length: 15
J gene: TRBJ2-3
V gene: TRBV30
clone size: NA
CDR3 protein: CAWSPHQGFPDTQYF
CDR3 DNA: TGTGCCTGGAGCCCCCACCAGGGGTTTCCAGATACGCAGTATTTT

D gene: TRBD2
CDR3 length: 15
J gene: TRBJ2-3
V gene: TRBV2
clone size: NA
CDR3 protein: CASRGLAGGTDTQYF
CDR3 DNA: TGTGCCAGCAGAGGACTAGCGGGGGGCACAGATACGCAGTATTTT

D gene: NA
CDR3 length: 15
J gene: TRBJ2-2
V gene: TRBV9
clone size: NA
CDR3 protein: CASSVGGGATGELFF
CDR3 DNA: TGTGCCAGCAGCGTAGGGGGGGGCGCCACCGGGGAGCTGTTTTTT

D gene: NA
CDR3 length: 15
J gene: TRBJ2-4
V gene: TRBV2
clone size: NA
CDR3 protein: CASSTNRVAKNIQYF
CDR3 DNA: TGTGCCAGCAGTACCAACAGGGTAGCCAAAAACATTCAGTACTTC

D gene: NA
CDR3 length: 14
J gene: TRBJ2-7
V gene: TRBV7-2
clone size: NA
CDR3 protein: CASSSRSGPYEQYF
CDR3 DNA: TGTGCCAGCAGCTCCCGGAGCGGCCCCTACGAGCAGTACTTC

D gene: NA
CDR3 length: 14
J gene: TRBJ2-5
V gene: TRBV7-2
clone size: NA
CDR3 protein: CASSDGQLQETQYF
CDR3 DNA: TGTGCCAGCAGCGACGGACAGCTACAAGAGACCCAGTACTTC

D gene: NA
CDR3 length: 15
J gene: TRBJ2-7
V gene: TRBV5-1
clone size: NA
CDR3 protein: CASSPTAGGSYEQYF
CDR3 DNA: TGCGCCAGCAGCCCGACCGCCGGCGGATCCTACGAGCAGTACTTC

D gene: TRBD1
CDR3 length: 14
J gene: TRBJ1-2
V gene: TRBV6-6
clone size: NA
CDR3 protein: CASEEGAVKNGYTF
CDR3 DNA: TGTGCCAGTGAGGAGGGGGCCGTGAAAAATGGCTACACCTTC

D gene: TRBD1
CDR3 length: 17
J gene: TRBJ1-1
V gene: TRBV5-5
clone size: NA
CDR3 protein: CASSLYPGQGPNTEAFF
CDR3 DNA: TGTGCCAGCAGCTTGTACCCCGGACAGGGGCCGAACACTGAAGCTTTCTTT

D gene: TRBD1
CDR3 length: 16
J gene: TRBJ1-5
V gene: TRBV6-2/TRBV6-3
clone size: once
CDR3 protein: CASSPTGGLLRQPQHF
CDR3 DNA: TGTGCCAGCAGTCCGACAGGGGGCCTTCTGCGGCAGCCCCAGCATTTT

D gene: TRBD1
CDR3 length: 14
J gene: TRBJ1-3
V gene: TRBV5-8
clone size: NA
CDR3 protein: CASSGQGYGNTIYF
CDR3 DNA: TGTGCCAGCAGCGGACAGGGGTACGGAAACACCATATATTTT

D gene: TRBD2
CDR3 length: 15
J gene: TRBJ2-7
V gene: TRBV2
clone size: NA
CDR3 protein: CASSVGAGPQLGQYF
CDR3 DNA: TGTGCCAGCAGTGTCGGAGCGGGACCCCAACTTGGGCAGTACTTC

D gene: TRBD2
CDR3 length: 15
J gene: TRBJ2-1
V gene: TRBV4-3
clone size: NA
CDR3 protein: CASSQGLAGVREQFF
CDR3 DNA: TGCGCCAGCAGCCAAGGGTTAGCGGGTGTGCGGGAGCAGTTCTTC

D gene: TRBD1
CDR3 length: 15
J gene: TRBJ2-7
V gene: TRBV27
clone size: once
CDR3 protein: CASSPEDRATYEQYF
CDR3 DNA: TGTGCCAGCAGTCCAGAGGACAGGGCCACCTACGAGCAGTACTTC

D gene: NA
CDR3 length: 13
J gene: TRBJ2-1
V gene: TRBV27
clone size: NA
CDR3 protein: CASSYHLGNEQFF
CDR3 DNA: TGTGCCAGCAGCTACCATCTTGGCAATGAGCAGTTCTTC

D gene: TRBD2
CDR3 length: 14
J gene: TRBJ2-5
V gene: TRBV5-6
clone size: NA
CDR3 protein: CASSDLAGGETQYF
CDR3 DNA: TGTGCCAGCAGCGATTTAGCGGGGGGGGAGACCCAGTACTTC

D gene: NA
CDR3 length: 14
J gene: TRBJ2-4
V gene: TRBV28
clone size: NA
CDR3 protein: CASSSGTLVNIQYF
CDR3 DNA: TGTGCCAGCAGCTCCGGGACATTGGTAAACATTCAGTACTTC

D gene: NA
CDR3 length: 16
J gene: TRBJ1-6
V gene: TRBV9
clone size: few
CDR3 protein: CASSRSPDSRNSPLHF
CDR3 DNA: TGTGCCAGCAGCCGCTCGCCAGACAGCCGTAATTCACCCCTCCACTTT